In its sample, the clone carrying this T cell receptor beta chain was seen many times. RNA transcripts served as the template for amplifying TCR beta CDR3 regions. Primed by the HTBI set, a first-round RT-PCR was run on the TCR CDR3. One entry per CDR3 protein results from TCRdb running MiXCR on the multiplex PCR reads. Of hundreds of thousands of distinct CDR3 sequences detected, over 10% appear once; the ten largest clones hold 9.2%. These data are taken from a study of T cells in Graves' hyperthyroidism and ophthalmopathy. Each 10 ml fresh peripheral blood draw supplied the PBMCs. Germline V gene sequence: CDR1 SGHRS, CDR2 YFSETQ. Germline trimming cut 0 bases from V and 2 bases from J; bases unmatched to any gene: 8. This CDR3 comprises 16 residues.

The receptor comes from a woman under 30 with Graves' hyperthyroidism. The chain employs TRBV5-1 and TRBJ2-7; 7 nucleotides align to TRBD1. The sequencing input was blood. The CDR3: CASSLGRDRSPYEQYF. CDR3 sequence (DNA): TGCGCCAGCAGCTTGGGTCGGGACAGAAGCCCCTACGAGCAGTACTTC.